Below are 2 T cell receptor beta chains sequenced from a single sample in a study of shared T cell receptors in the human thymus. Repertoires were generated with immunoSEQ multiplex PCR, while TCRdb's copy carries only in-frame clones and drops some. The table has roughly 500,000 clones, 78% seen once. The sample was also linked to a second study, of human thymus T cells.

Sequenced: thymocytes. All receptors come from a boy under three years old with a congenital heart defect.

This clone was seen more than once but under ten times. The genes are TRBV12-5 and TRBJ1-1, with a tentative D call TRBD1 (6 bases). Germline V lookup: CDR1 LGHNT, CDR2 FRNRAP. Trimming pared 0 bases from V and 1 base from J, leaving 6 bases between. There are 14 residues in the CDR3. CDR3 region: CASGLVQGNTEAFF. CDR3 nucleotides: TGTGCTAGTGGTTTGGTACAGGGGAACACTGAAGCTTTCTTT.

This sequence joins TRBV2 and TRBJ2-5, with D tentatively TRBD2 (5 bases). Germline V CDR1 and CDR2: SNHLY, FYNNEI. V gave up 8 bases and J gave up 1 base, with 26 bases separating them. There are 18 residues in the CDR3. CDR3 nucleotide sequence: TGTGCCAGCGCCTCAGCGAGCGGCCCAGAGAAGGGCCAAGAGACCCAGTACTTC. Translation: CASASASGPEKGQETQYF.